Listed below are T cell receptor beta chains from one sample, sequenced in a study of CD8 T cells in Susac syndrome. Via MiXCR, TCRdb re-called the immunoSEQ multiplex PCR reads, giving one row per CDR3 protein. This sample has hundreds of thousands of distinct CDR3 sequences, with approximately 85% found just once. Material: CD8+ T cells from PBMCs. Receptors were obtained from a human donor with multiple sclerosis. The CDR3 runs from the conserved cysteine through the conserved F or W. The D gene is left open where the match is weak. The listing skips clone size in some rows; elsewhere it reads once, few, many or a size class.

abundance,v_gene,d_gene,j_gene,CDR3aa,CDR3nt
.,TRBV7-2,TRBD2,TRBJ2-1,CASSLVSGSRNEQFF,TGTGCCAGCAGCTTAGTAAGCGGGAGCCGGAATGAGCAGTTCTTC
.,TRBV9,.,TRBJ2-2,CASSVATLGTGELFF,TGTGCCAGCAGCGTAGCTACCCTGGGTACCGGGGAGCTGTTTTTT
.,TRBV7-9,TRBD1,TRBJ1-1,CASSSPGTGDTEAFF,TGTGCCAGCAGCTCACCCGGGACAGGGGATACTGAAGCTTTCTTT
.,TRBV11-2,.,TRBJ2-5,CASSLVGRIETQYF,TGTGCCAGCAGCTTAGTCGGCAGAATAGAGACCCAGTACTTC
few,TRBV7-9,TRBD2,TRBJ2-1,CASSLASGTYNEQFF,TGTGCCAGCAGTTTGGCTAGCGGAACCTACAATGAGCAGTTCTTC
few,TRBV5-1,.,TRBJ2-7,CASSLSGIHSYEQYF,TGCGCCAGCAGCCTGTCCGGGATACACTCCTACGAGCAGTACTTC
once,TRBV5-5,.,TRBJ2-7,CASSLRRGPPPYEQYF,TGTGCCAGCAGCTTGAGACGGGGCCCCCCCCCTTACGAGCAGTACTTC
.,TRBV30,.,TRBJ2-3,CAWTLAGPTDTQYF,TGTGCCTGGACACTGGCGGGACCCACAGATACGCAGTATTTT
.,TRBV27,.,TRBJ2-1,CASSVDSYNEQFF,TGTGCCAGCAGTGTGGACAGTTACAATGAGCAGTTCTTC
.,TRBV11-2,.,TRBJ1-3,CASSPGAGLTSGNTIYF,TGTGCCAGCAGCCCGGGGGCCGGACTTACAAGTGGAAACACCATATATTTT
.,TRBV6-5,TRBD1,TRBJ1-1,CASSYATGDYTEAFF,TGTGCCAGCAGTTACGCGACAGGGGATTACACTGAAGCTTTCTTT
few,TRBV6-1,.,TRBJ1-3,CASPSGNTIYF,TGTGCCAGTCCATCTGGAAACACCATATATTTT
.,TRBV7-2,.,TRBJ1-1,CASSLVGFCVNTEAFF,TGTGCCAGCAGCTTAGTAGGGTTTTGTGTGAACACTGAAGCTTTCTTT
once,TRBV5-1,.,TRBJ1-1,CASTFEAKETEAFF,TGCGCCAGCACCTTTGAGGCGAAGGAGACTGAAGCTTTCTTT
.,TRBV28,TRBD1,TRBJ2-3,CASSFRDRGHLYGTDTQYF,TGTGCCAGCAGTTTCCGGGACAGGGGGCATCTTTATGGCACAGATACGCAGTATTTT
.,TRBV27,.,TRBJ2-7,CASSYSGPYEQYF,TGTGCCAGCAGTTATAGCGGACCCTACGAGCAGTACTTC
.,TRBV28,.,TRBJ1-5,CASSSRGNNQPQHF,TGTGCCAGCAGTTCGAGGGGGAACAATCAGCCCCAGCATTTT
once,TRBV28,.,TRBJ2-3,CASSFIAPGTDTQYF,TGTGCCAGCAGTTTCATCGCGCCAGGCACAGATACGCAGTATTTT
few,TRBV7-2,.,TRBJ2-1,CASSLFPHEQFF,TGTGCCAGCAGCTTATTCCCCCATGAGCAGTTCTTC
.,TRBV11-2,TRBD2,TRBJ2-3,CASSSQFEREYADTQYF,TGTGCCAGCAGCTCCCAGTTTGAGCGGGAGTACGCAGATACGCAGTATTTT
.,TRBV3-1,.,TRBJ1-1,CASSPTERAPNTEAFF,TGTGCCAGCAGTCCTACCGAGCGCGCACCGAACACTGAAGCTTTCTTT
.,TRBV7-2,TRBD1,TRBJ2-7,CASSLFGQGLEQYF,TGTGCCAGCAGCTTATTCGGACAGGGACTCGAGCAGTACTTC
.,TRBV30,TRBD1,TRBJ1-2,CAWSTQGPGGYTF,TGTGCCTGGAGTACACAGGGGCCGGGTGGCTACACCTTC
once,TRBV10-3,.,TRBJ1-1,CAISAGIQAFF,TGTGCCATCAGTGCAGGGATTCAAGCTTTCTTT
.,TRBV12-2,.,TRBJ2-3,CASRSTHSGGYTDTQYF,TGTGCAAGTCGCTCAACCCATAGCGGGGGCTACACAGATACGCAGTATTTT
few,TRBV4-3,.,TRBJ1-1,CASSQGQGSTEAFF,TGCGCCAGCAGCCAAGGGCAGGGGAGCACTGAAGCTTTCTTT
.,TRBV27,.,TRBJ2-1,CASLPIGTRINEQFF,TGTGCCAGCCTACCCATTGGGACGCGGATTAATGAGCAGTTCTTC
.,TRBV6-1,.,TRBJ1-2,CASSERTDHLDNYGYTF,TGTGCCAGCAGTGAAAGGACAGACCACCTGGATAACTATGGCTACACCTTC
.,TRBV21-1,.,TRBJ2-6,CASSKGSAGANVLTF,TGTGCCAGCAGCAAAGGGTCAGCTGGGGCCAACGTCCTGACTTTC
once,TRBV20-1,.,TRBJ2-5,CSARVRNSQETQYF,TGCAGTGCTAGAGTCAGAAACAGCCAAGAGACCCAGTACTTC
.,TRBV28,TRBD2,TRBJ2-1,CASSLSPSGRVVRNEQFF,TGTGCCAGCAGTTTGAGCCCTAGCGGGAGGGTCGTGAGGAATGAGCAGTTCTTC
.,TRBV19,TRBD2,TRBJ2-7,CASKAGEDEQYF,TGTGCCAGTAAGGCGGGGGAGGACGAGCAGTACTTC
few,TRBV28,TRBD2,TRBJ2-7,CASSYAGGEEQYF,TGTGCCAGCAGTTACGCGGGGGGCGAGGAGCAGTACTTC
.,TRBV19,.,TRBJ2-7,CASSIWVGGQPREQYF,TGTGCCAGTAGTATCTGGGTTGGGGGACAACCCCGCGAGCAGTACTTC
.,TRBV27,.,TRBJ2-2,CASSLVPGHTGELFF,TGTGCCAGCAGTTTAGTCCCCGGCCACACCGGGGAGCTGTTTTTT
.,TRBV27,.,TRBJ1-1,CASSLGRGSWTEAFF,TGTGCCAGCAGTTTGGGTAGGGGGTCGTGGACTGAAGCTTTCTTT
once,TRBV11-2,.,TRBJ2-7,CASSFRGAGPYEQYF,TGTGCCAGCAGCTTCCGGGGGGCAGGGCCTTACGAGCAGTACTTC
.,TRBV4-3,TRBD2,TRBJ2-1,CASSQDWGGNEQFF,TGCGCCAGCAGCCAAGATTGGGGGGGGAATGAGCAGTTCTTC
.,TRBV5-1,.,TRBJ1-2,CASSTAGTYGYTF,TGCGCCAGCAGTACAGCAGGGACTTATGGCTACACCTTC
.,TRBV27,.,TRBJ2-3,CASSLWVGDTQYF,TGTGCCAGCAGTTTATGGGTAGGGGATACGCAGTATTTT
.,TRBV28,.,TRBJ2-7,CASSLGVKGPSYEQYF,TGTGCCAGCAGTCTAGGGGTTAAGGGGCCCTCCTACGAGCAGTACTTC